This T cell receptor (beta chain) was found in a study of long-term antiretroviral therapy in people with HIV. Study-wide background: The study's earliest collections predate the 2015 immediate-ART recommendation by about a decade. Findings and caveats of the study: Diversity rose after ART but stayed below transplant donor controls. Dominating the repertoire at all time points were the clones that expanded before ART. On ART adherence, viral resistance or therapy changes, no data were available.

To note about this clone: Its target is not known.

With survey level as its setting, the immunoSEQ assay was v3.0. Clones were read by immunoSEQ multiplex PCR, and TCRdb kept only the in-frame ones, dropping some. The table has about 50,000 clones, about 86% seen once; the top ten hold 2.5% to 3%. The CDR3 runs to 16 residues. Germline V gene sequence: CDR1 MNHEY, CDR2 SMNVEV (reference sequence). V was shortened by 4 bases and J by 2 bases, with 16 bases between the two germline ends. Sequencing was performed on unsorted PBMCs, taken 0.8 years after starting antiretroviral therapy. The receptor was derived from a woman younger than 35 with HIV. The rearrangement uses TRBV27 and TRBJ2-3, with D possibly matching TRBD2 (7 bases). The CDR3 here is CASSSLGGRVTDTQYF. In DNA form, the CDR3 reads TGTGCCAGCAGTTCCCTCGGGGGGCGCGTCACAGATACGCAGTATTTT.